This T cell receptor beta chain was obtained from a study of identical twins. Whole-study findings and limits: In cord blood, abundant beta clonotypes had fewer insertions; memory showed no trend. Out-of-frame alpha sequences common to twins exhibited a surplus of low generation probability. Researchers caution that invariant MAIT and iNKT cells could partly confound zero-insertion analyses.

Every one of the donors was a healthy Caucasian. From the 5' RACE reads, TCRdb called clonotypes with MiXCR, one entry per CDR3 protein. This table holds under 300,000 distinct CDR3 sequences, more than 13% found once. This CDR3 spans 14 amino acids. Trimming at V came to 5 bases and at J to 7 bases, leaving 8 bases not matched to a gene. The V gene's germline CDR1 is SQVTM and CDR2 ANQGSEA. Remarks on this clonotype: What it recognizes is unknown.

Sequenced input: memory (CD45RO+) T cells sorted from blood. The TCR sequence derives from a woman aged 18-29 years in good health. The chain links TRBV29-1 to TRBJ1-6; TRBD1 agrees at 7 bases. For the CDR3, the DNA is TGCAGCGTTTCATTCGACAGGGAAAATTCACCCCTCCACTTT. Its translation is CSVSFDRENSPLHF.